This T cell receptor (beta chain) derives from a study of shared clonotypes between healthy human individuals. Profiled with immunoSEQ multiplex PCR; TCRdb holds only in-frame clones, not every one. The sample comprises some 550,000 clones, around 97% of which are singletons, and roughly 0.055% rests with the top ten. The CDR3 covers 17 residues. Between the trimmed V and J ends, which lost 5 bases and 0 bases, there was a span of 19 bases. Germline assignment: CDR1 MGHRA and CDR2 YSYEKL. The chain links TRBV4-1 to TRBJ2-5; TRBD2 is a possible D gene (5 bases). Specimen: naive CD4+ T cells sorted from blood. Subset noted: CD45RA+ positively selected. The receptor's source is a woman aged 25 to 39 in good health. The CDR3 DNA sequence: TGCGCCAGCAGCAGCGGCCCCCCTAGGGAGTACCAAGAGACCCAGTACTTC. Residues: CASSSGPPREYQETQYF.